This paragraph covers one TCR beta chain sequence. Its antigen is not known. This specimen belongs to a study of cytomegalovirus exposure and HLA in healthy donors. Regarding the study as a whole: V segments that were indistinguishable, TRBV6-2 and TRBV6-3 among them, were omitted from analysis. TCR association rates varied by HLA locus in a later analysis, with DRB1 highest and HLA-C lowest. A missense variant in DCLRE1C was later tied to TCR beta V- and J-gene trimming.

Per germline, CDR1 SGHRS and CDR2 YFSETQ. CDR3 length: 13 residues. V shed 4 bases and J 7 bases; nucleotides not matched to a gene: 7. Primers for the PCR totalled 60 Vbeta and 13 Jbeta. Profiling relied on immunoSEQ multiplex PCR, and the TCRdb table lists in-frame clones only, not all of them. The sample lists about 180,000 clones, around four fifths occurring once. The genes are TRBV5-1 and TRBJ1-2; TRBD1 agrees at 7 bases. Sequencing input: PBMCs. The TCR originated in a woman aged 50 to 60 in good health and CMV-seropositive. DNA for the CDR3: TGCGCCAGCAGCACCCCAGGGGGTGGTGGCTACACCTTC. Translated: CASSTPGGGGYTF.